This is a list of T cell receptor beta chains from one sample in a study of cytomegalovirus exposure and HLA in healthy donors. The method was immunoSEQ multiplex PCR; TCRdb's version includes in-frame clones alone and lacks a portion of them. The sample has 150,000 to 200,000 clones; 70% to 80% are singletons. Sequenced sample: PBMCs. Receptor source: a woman aged 45-60 years in good health and CMV-seronegative. CDR3s include the opening cysteine and the closing phenylalanine or tryptophan. D genes are given only for firm matches. Clone size is not always given. Where it is, it says once, few, many or a class for expanded clones.

-	-	TRBJ2-7	TRBV4-1	CASSRQGSGSAYEQYF	TGCGCCAGCAGCCGCCAGGGGAGTGGAAGCGCCTACGAGCAGTACTTC
-	TRBD2	TRBJ2-7	TRBV2	CASTAGETAEQYF	TGTGCCAGCACAGCGGGAGAAACAGCCGAGCAGTACTTC
-	TRBD1	TRBJ1-1	TRBV7-9	CASSSLGQGNTEAFF	TGTGCCAGCAGCTCCTTAGGACAGGGTAACACTGAAGCTTTCTTT
once	TRBD2	TRBJ2-1	TRBV5-1	CASSPQGSGRNIPDEQFF	TGCGCCAGCAGCCCCCAAGGTAGCGGGAGGAACATTCCGGATGAGCAGTTCTTC
-	-	TRBJ2-7	TRBV6-5	CASSYHQGYEQYF	TGTGCCAGCAGTTACCATCAGGGTTACGAGCAGTACTTC
few	-	TRBJ2-6	TRBV5-6	CASSKPGANVLTF	TGTGCCAGCAGTAAGCCTGGGGCCAACGTCCTGACTTTC
-	-	TRBJ2-7	TRBV4-1	CASSQDGSSSYEQYF	TGCGCCAGCAGCCAAGATGGGAGTAGCTCCTACGAGCAGTACTTC
-	-	TRBJ2-7	TRBV19	CASSSTNEQYF	TGTGCCAGTAGTAGCACAAACGAGCAGTACTTC
-	-	TRBJ2-7	TRBV19	CASGTSSYEQYF	TGTGCCAGTGGTACTAGTTCCTACGAGCAGTACTTC
-	-	TRBJ2-1	TRBV29-1	CSVVISNEQFF	TGCAGCGTCGTAATTAGCAATGAGCAGTTCTTC
few	-	TRBJ1-1	TRBV5-1	CASSLNSGEKAFF	TGCGCCAGCAGCTTGAATAGCGGAGAGAAAGCTTTCTTT
few	TRBD1	TRBJ1-2	TRBV5-1	CASSADRSYGYTF	TGCGCCAGCAGCGCGGACAGGAGTTATGGCTACACCTTC
-	TRBD1	TRBJ2-7	TRBV7-8	CASSLQGDSFYEQYF	TGTGCCAGCAGCTTGCAGGGGGATTCGTTCTACGAGCAGTACTTC
-	-	TRBJ1-5	TRBV19	CASTSTEGRNQPQHF	TGTGCCAGTACCTCGACCGAGGGAAGGAATCAGCCCCAGCATTTT
-	-	TRBJ2-3	TRBV9	CASSVGEVGSTDTQYF	TGTGCCAGCAGCGTAGGGGAGGTTGGAAGCACAGATACGCAGTATTTT
-	-	TRBJ1-2	TRBV5-6	CASSRARRAYGYTF	TGTGCCAGCAGCCGGGCGAGGCGGGCCTATGGCTACACCTTC
once	TRBD1	TRBJ1-2	TRBV6-1	CASTITGTGVYGYTF	TGTGCCAGCACCATAACCGGGACAGGGGTCTATGGCTACACCTTC
-	TRBD2	TRBJ2-2	TRBV4-3	CASSQAITPGLGDGELFF	TGCGCCAGCAGCCAGGCAATAACTCCGGGACTAGGGGACGGGGAGCTGTTTTTT
-	TRBD1	TRBJ1-1	TRBV5-1	CASSAPPGTGGTEAFF	TGCGCCAGCAGCGCACCCCCCGGGACAGGGGGGACTGAAGCTTTCTTT
-	TRBD2	TRBJ2-3	TRBV19	CASSIGPGRGGTDTQYF	TGTGCCAGTAGTATTGGCCCAGGGCGGGGGGGCACAGATACGCAGTATTTT
-	-	TRBJ2-7	TRBV28	CASSAHRASSYEQYF	TGTGCCAGCAGTGCTCACAGGGCTAGCTCCTACGAGCAGTACTTC